The 29 T cell receptor beta chains below all came from one sample that was sequenced in a study of a mutant IDH1 vaccine in newly diagnosed glioma. Their specific antigens are unknown. Time point described: week 5, during vaccination. The study gave 300 ug of mutant IDH1 20-mer peptide per vaccine dose, with topical imiquimod. TCRdb's copy holds only in-frame clones and misses some; the assay was immunoSEQ multiplex PCR. The top ten clones hold approximately 2% of a sample with roughly 50,000 clones, around 80% of them seen once. The sequences come from PBMCs, collected from a glioma patient whose treatment included an IDH1 peptide vaccine. The receptors were sampled from a woman aged 35 to 49 with glioma.

V is TRBV6-6 and J is TRBJ2-1; 15 bases are shared with TRBD2. Germline assignment: CDR1 MNHNY and CDR2 SVGAGI (reference sequence). V lost 6 bases to trimming and J lost 9 bases; unmatched junction nucleotides: 9. The CDR3 covers 16 residues. DNA for the CDR3: TGTGCCAGCAGGACCAGGACTAGCGGGGGGGCCGGTGAGCAGTTCTTC. Protein product: CASRTRTSGGAGEQFF.

The chain recombines TRBV6-5 with TRBJ1-3, with D maybe TRBD1 (6 bases). Germline-derived CDR1 and CDR2 are MNHEY and SVGAGI. The CDR3 spans 16 residues. V lost 2 bases and J 0 bases, leaving 11 bases between the germline ends. The CDR3 nucleotides are TGTGCCAGCAGTTACACGGACAGACACTCTGGAAACACCATATATTTT. It is translated as CASSYTDRHSGNTIYF.

The CDR3 here is CASRQGGGGANYGYTF. In nucleotides, the CDR3 is TGTGCCAGTAGGCAAGGGGGCGGGGGAGCTAACTATGGCTACACCTTC. The chain recombines TRBV19 with TRBJ1-2, with TRBD1 identical over 7 bases. This CDR3 region has 16 residues. V shed 6 bases, J shed 0 bases, and the junction held 10 bases outside the gene matches. Germline CDR1 LNHDA, CDR2 SQIVND (reference sequence).

V gene TRBV30 combines with J gene TRBJ1-3, with D possibly being TRBD1 (6 bases). The germline V gene has CDR1 GTSNPN and CDR2 SVGIG (reference sequence). The CDR3 sequence is 16 residues long. V lost 1 base to trimming and J lost 0 bases, with 13 bases between them. The DNA for the CDR3 is TGTGCCTGGAGTGGCCGACAGGCAGACTCTGGAAACACCATATATTTT. Its protein product is CAWSGRQADSGNTIYF.

The chain employs TRBV6-1 and TRBJ1-2; tentative D call: TRBD1 (5 bases). V dropped 4 bases and J dropped 8 bases, with 20 bases sitting between them. Per the germline V gene, CDR1 is MNHNS and CDR2 is SASEGT. CDR3 length: 15 residues. The CDR3, as DNA: TGTGCCAGCAGTGGCGAGAGGTCCCAGGGTTGGGGCTACACCTTC. Protein product: CASSGERSQGWGYTF.

The chain employs TRBV7-6 and TRBJ2-1; D assignment may be TRBD1 or TRBD2 (6 bases each). The V gene's germline CDR1 is SGHVS and CDR2 FNYEAQ. The V and J ends lost 0 bases and 4 bases respectively, with 10 bases between them. The CDR3 extends over 15 amino acids. This CDR3 reads CASSLAGGRYNEQFF. In DNA form, the CDR3 reads TGTGCCAGCAGCTTAGCGGGGGGCAGGTACAATGAGCAGTTCTTC. Complete variable domain (other parts from reference TRBV7-6 and TRBJ2-1): GAGVSQSPRYKVTKRGQDVALRCDPISGHVSLYWYRQALGQGPEFLTYFNYEAQQDKSGLPNDRFSAERPEGSISTLTIQRTEQRDSAMYRCASSLAGGRYNEQFFGPGTRLTVL.

The rearrangement joins TRBV9 to TRBJ2-5; the match to TRBD1 covers 8 bases. CDR1 is SGDLS, CDR2 YYNGEE, per germline. The CDR3 is made up of 18 amino acids. V was pared by 0 bases and J by 2 bases, with 12 bases of the junction left unmatched. The CDR3 region has the DNA TGTGCCAGCAGCGTAGGACCAACAGGGGGAGTGTCGCAAGAGACCCAGTACTTC. Translation gives CASSVGPTGGVSQETQYF. Full variable domain (rest looked up from reference TRBV9 and TRBJ2-5): DSGVTQTPKHLITATGQRVTLRCSPRSGDLSVYWYQQSLDQGLQFLIQYYNGEERAKGNILERFSAQQFPDLHSELNLSSLELGDSALYFCASSVGPTGGVSQETQYFGPGTRLLVL.

The V and J genes are TRBV28 and TRBJ2-3; TRBD2 matches at 12 bases. J lost 4 bases, V lost 4 bases, and 9 bases had no gene match. The CDR3 totals 17 residues. Germline CDR1 MDHEN, CDR2 SYDVKM. The CDR3 nucleotides are TGTGCCAGCAGTTCCCTAGCGGGGGGGCCGGTCGCAGATACGCAGTATTTT. Protein product: CASSSLAGGPVADTQYF.

This clone appeared a few times. The same CDR3 arises from other DNA sequences in this sample as well. The chain carries TRBV18 and TRBJ1-1; 7 positions match TRBD1. This CDR3 spans 15 amino acids. Trimming at V came to 3 bases and at J to 0 bases, leaving 4 bases not matched to a gene. In germline, CDR1 is KGHSH, CDR2 LQKENI. In DNA, the CDR3 is TGTGCCAGCTCACCGGGAAGGGGGCTGAACACTGAAGCTTTCTTT. Translated: CASSPGRGLNTEAFF.

The V gene is TRBV6-1, the J gene TRBJ2-7, with 9 positions matching TRBD1. CDR1 and CDR2 from the germline V gene are MNHNS and SASEGT. The trim removed 4 bases at V and 1 base at J, leaving 5 bases unmatched. This CDR3 spans 15 amino acids. The CDR3 region has the DNA TGTGCCAGCAGTGCGGACAGGGGATCATCCTACGAGCAGTACTTC. Its protein is CASSADRGSSYEQYF.

The chain uses TRBV7-9 and TRBJ2-1; D is unresolved. The CDR3 has 13 residues. V was cut by 4 bases and J by 11 bases, with 15 bases left in between. Germline assignment: CDR1 SEHNR and CDR2 FQNEAQ (reference sequence). The CDR3 coding sequence is TGTGCCAGCAGCTCCGATACTTCGACCCAGCAGTTCTTC. This codes for CASSSDTSTQQFF.

This clone was recorded a few times. This chain uses TRBV19 with TRBJ1-2; perhaps TRBD1 as D (6 bases). The CDR3 loop spans 15 amino acids. The V gene's germline CDR1 is LNHDA and CDR2 SQIVND (reference sequence). V was shortened by 1 base and J by 2 bases, with 11 bases between the two germline ends. The CDR3 loop is CASSIVAGVNYGYTF. The CDR3 nucleotides are TGTGCCAGTAGTATAGTGGCAGGGGTGAACTATGGCTACACCTTC.

The chain is built from TRBV11-2 and TRBJ2-7; D is unclear. The CDR3 is made up of 11 amino acids. Germline V gene lookup returns CDR1 SGHAT and CDR2 FQNNGV. The V gene lost 5 bases and the J gene lost 9 bases, with 11 bases spanning the gap. CDR3 region: CASSQKSGQYF. CDR3 bases: TGTGCCAGCAGCCAGAAGTCGGGGCAGTACTTC.

The chain has TRBV7-6 and TRBJ2-1; TRBD2 matches 11 bases. The V gene's germline CDR1 is SGHVS and CDR2 FNYEAQ. The CDR3 runs 17 residues. V shed 1 base and J 4 bases; nucleotides not matched to a gene: 6. In nucleotides, the CDR3 is TGTGCCAGCAGCTTAGTGGTGCCTAGCGGGGGGTACAATGAGCAGTTCTTC. As protein: CASSLVVPSGGYNEQFF. The full variable domain, rest sourced from reference TRBV7-6 and TRBJ2-1, is GAGVSQSPRYKVTKRGQDVALRCDPISGHVSLYWYRQALGQGPEFLTYFNYEAQQDKSGLPNDRFSAERPEGSISTLTIQRTEQRDSAMYRCASSLVVPSGGYNEQFFGPGTRLTVL.

In its sample, this clone was seen once. The J gene is TRBJ2-1, the V gene TRBV18; D not certain. Germline V CDR1 and CDR2: KGHSH, LQKENI. The CDR3 is made up of 12 amino acids. Trimming removed 2 bases at V and 6 bases at J, with 5 bases between. The CDR3 here is CASSPDPNEQFF. CDR3 in DNA: TGTGCCAGCTCACCAGATCCCAATGAGCAGTTCTTC.

Only one count was recorded for this clone. The chain has TRBV27 and TRBJ2-3; TRBD1 matches at 9 bases. Germline CDR1 reads MNHEY; CDR2 reads SMNVEV (reference sequence). Unmatched junction bases numbered 3, after V lost 5 bases and J lost 6 bases. The CDR3 totals 13 residues. This CDR3 is CASSLGQGDTQYF. DNA of the CDR3: TGTGCCAGCAGTCTTGGACAGGGGGATACGCAGTATTTT.

The rearrangement uses TRBV18 and TRBJ1-2; TRBD1 matches 10 bases. Germline trimming cut 3 bases from V and 4 bases from J; bases unmatched to any gene: 20. The germline V gene has CDR1 KGHSH and CDR2 LQKENI. CDR3 length: 20 residues. This chain's CDR3 is CASSPPGQGFGIGVPYGYTF. The DNA of the CDR3 is TGTGCCAGCTCACCTCCGGGACAGGGGTTCGGGATTGGCGTCCCCTATGGCTACACCTTC. The whole variable domain, remainder taken from reference TRBV18 and TRBJ1-2, is NAGVMQNPRHLVRRRGQEARLRCSPMKGHSHVYWYRQLPEEGLKFMVYLQKENIIDESGMPKERFSAEFPKEGPSILRIQQVVRGDSAAYFCASSPPGQGFGIGVPYGYTFGSGTRLTVV.

The chain joins TRBV12-5 to TRBJ1-5, with a weak D call TRBD1 (5 bases). Between the trimmed V and J ends, which lost 2 bases and 5 bases, there was a span of 7 bases. CDR3 length equals 13 residues. Germline assignment: CDR1 LGHNT and CDR2 FRNRAP. The CDR3 reads CASGLLGHQPQHF. Here the CDR3 DNA reads TGTGCTAGTGGTTTGCTGGGGCATCAGCCCCAGCATTTT.

The chain employs TRBV11-3 and TRBJ2-7; weak D call: TRBD2 (6 bases). The V gene lost 5 bases and the J gene lost 5 bases, with 13 bases spanning the gap. This CDR3 has 13 residues. Germline V gives CDR1 SGHNT, CDR2 YENEEA. Here the CDR3 reads CASSPPGGDEQYF. The DNA of the CDR3 is TGTGCCAGCAGCCCCCCGGGCGGGGACGAGCAGTACTTC.

The chain joins TRBV19 to TRBJ2-7; TRBD1 might be the D (6 bases). The CDR3 runs to 15 residues. Germline assignment: CDR1 LNHDA and CDR2 SQIVND (reference sequence). Trimming pared 3 bases from V and 1 base from J, leaving 13 bases between. CDR3 nucleotide sequence: TGTGCCAGTAGTATCTACGGGACATCTTCCTACGAGCAGTACTTC. The encoded protein is CASSIYGTSSYEQYF.

The chain carries TRBV2 and TRBJ2-7, with D hard to call. CDR3 length: 13 amino acids. The germline V and J ends were trimmed by 3 bases and 5 bases, with 11 bases remaining between them. The germline CDR1 and CDR2 sequences are SNHLY and FYNNEI. Here the CDR3 DNA reads TGTGCCAGCAGTGACCCCGGACGTGACGAGCAGTACTTC. It codes for CASSDPGRDEQYF.

The chain has TRBV19 and TRBJ2-4; 9 positions match TRBD1. The CDR3 is made up of 13 amino acids. The V gene's germline CDR1 is LNHDA and CDR2 SQIVND (reference sequence). Losses at the gene ends were 6 bases for V and 7 bases for J; bases not matched to a gene: 4. The chain's CDR3 is CASSPGTGNIQYF. CDR3 nucleotides: TGTGCCAGTAGCCCCGGGACAGGGAACATTCAGTACTTC.

V usage is TRBV6-5 and J usage is TRBJ2-5, with D uncertain. Germline V CDR1 and CDR2: MNHEY, SVGAGI. This CDR3 spans 15 amino acids. V dropped 0 bases and J dropped 4 bases, with 12 bases sitting between them. This chain's CDR3 is CASSYSFVQRETQYF. CDR3 sequence (DNA): TGTGCCAGCAGTTACTCGTTTGTTCAGAGAGAGACCCAGTACTTC.

This chain links TRBV25-1 with TRBJ2-2; D not resolved. V was shortened by 6 bases and J by 5 bases, with 13 bases between the two germline ends. The CDR3 contains 14 residues. The germline CDR1 and CDR2 sequences are MGHDK and SYGVNS. The DNA of the CDR3 is TGTGCCAGCAGCGGACCCCAAAGAACCGGGGAGCTGTTTTTT. Its protein is CASSGPQRTGELFF.

The chain combines TRBV27 with TRBJ2-7, with a weak D call TRBD1 (6 bases). CDR3 length: 16 residues. The ends were cut back, 0 bases at V and 6 bases at J, with 18 bases in the middle. Germline loops: CDR1 MNHEY, CDR2 SMNVEV (reference sequence). The CDR3 here is CASSLSPGTRTTEQYF. Written as DNA, the CDR3 is TGTGCCAGCAGTTTATCCCCCGGGACAAGGACGACCGAGCAGTACTTC.

This chain connects TRBV15 to TRBJ1-2, with D hard to call. Germline loops: CDR1 LNHNV, CDR2 YYDKDF (reference sequence). CDR3 length equals 14 residues. The V and J ends lost 0 bases and 5 bases respectively, with 10 bases between them. The CDR3 region has the DNA TGTGCCACCAGCAGAGATCCCACGGGGTATGGCTACACCTTC. This gives the protein CATSRDPTGYGYTF.

This rearrangement joins TRBV5-1 to TRBJ1-1; TRBD1 is a possible D gene (6 bases). This CDR3 is 16 amino acids long. The germline V gene has CDR1 SGHRS and CDR2 YFSETQ. V lost 3 bases, J lost 2 bases, and 17 bases lay in between. The DNA of the CDR3 is TGCGCCAGCAGCTGGACCCCGGACAGCGCCAACACTGAAGCTTTCTTT. It translates to CASSWTPDSANTEAFF.

The V gene is TRBV14, the J gene TRBJ1-2; D gene uncertain. Germline CDR1 and CDR2: SGHDN and FVKESK. The V end lost 3 bases, the J end lost 4 bases, and 12 bases lay between the germline ends. The CDR3 runs 14 residues. As DNA, the CDR3 is TGTGCCAGCAGCCAGAAGAGGGATGGCTATGGCTACACCTTC. It yields the protein CASSQKRDGYGYTF.

The chain links TRBV5-4 to TRBJ2-6; D not resolved. Germline-derived CDR1 and CDR2 are SGHNT and YYREEE (reference sequence). V was cut by 0 bases and J by 0 bases, with 10 bases left in between. CDR3 length equals 17 residues. The CDR3: CASSLGLGRSGANVLTF. The DNA of the CDR3 is TGTGCCAGCAGCTTGGGGCTTGGCCGCTCTGGGGCCAACGTCCTGACTTTC. Variable domain in full (rest from reference TRBV5-4 and TRBJ2-6): ETGVTQSPTHLIKTRGQQVTLRCSSQSGHNTVSWYQQALGQGPQFIFQYYREEENGRGNFPPRFSGLQFPNYSSELNVNALELDDSALYLCASSLGLGRSGANVLTFGAGSRLTVL.